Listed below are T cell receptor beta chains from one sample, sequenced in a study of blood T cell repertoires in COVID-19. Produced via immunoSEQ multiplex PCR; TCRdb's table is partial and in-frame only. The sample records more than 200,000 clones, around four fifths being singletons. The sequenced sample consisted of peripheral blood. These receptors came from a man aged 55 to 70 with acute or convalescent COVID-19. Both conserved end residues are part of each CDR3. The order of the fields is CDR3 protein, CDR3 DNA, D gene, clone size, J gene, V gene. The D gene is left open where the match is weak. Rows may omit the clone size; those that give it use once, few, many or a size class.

cdr3_aa: CASSLRIAGADEQYF; cdr3_nt: TGTGCCAGCAGCTTACGTATAGCGGGGGCGGACGAGCAGTACTTC; d_call: TRBD2; clone_size: NA; j_call: TRBJ2-7; v_call: TRBV13
cdr3_aa: CSVVTTSDANTGELFF; cdr3_nt: TGCAGCGTGGTGACGACCAGCGACGCGAACACCGGGGAGCTGTTTTTT; d_call: NA; clone_size: NA; j_call: TRBJ2-2; v_call: TRBV29-1
cdr3_aa: CASSKWGGNTEAFF; cdr3_nt: TGTGCCAGCAGCAAGTGGGGGGGCAACACTGAAGCTTTCTTT; d_call: NA; clone_size: NA; j_call: TRBJ1-1; v_call: TRBV7-9
cdr3_aa: CASSLGGLRLGTF; cdr3_nt: TGTGCCAGCAGTTTGGGTGGACTCCGTTTGGGCACCTTC; d_call: NA; clone_size: NA; j_call: TRBJ1-2; v_call: TRBV12-3/TRBV12-4
cdr3_aa: CASSLGTSADTQYF; cdr3_nt: TGCGCCAGCAGCTTGGGGACTAGCGCAGATACGCAGTATTTT; d_call: TRBD2; clone_size: NA; j_call: TRBJ2-3; v_call: TRBV5-1
cdr3_aa: CASRGGNTEAFF; cdr3_nt: TGTGCCAGTAGAGGGGGGAACACTGAAGCTTTCTTT; d_call: NA; clone_size: NA; j_call: TRBJ1-1; v_call: TRBV19
cdr3_aa: CASSLSVGYNSPLHF; cdr3_nt: TGTGCCAGCAGCTTATCGGTCGGTTATAATTCACCCCTCCACTTT; d_call: NA; clone_size: few; j_call: TRBJ1-6; v_call: TRBV11-2
cdr3_aa: CASSLGGRANEQFF; cdr3_nt: TGTGCCAGCAGCTTAGGCGGGAGGGCGAATGAGCAGTTCTTC; d_call: TRBD2; clone_size: NA; j_call: TRBJ2-1; v_call: TRBV7-3
cdr3_aa: CASSKGRGQGATNEKLFF; cdr3_nt: TGTGCCAGCAGCAAAGGACGAGGGCAGGGGGCCACTAATGAAAAACTGTTTTTT; d_call: NA; clone_size: NA; j_call: TRBJ1-4; v_call: TRBV21-1
cdr3_aa: CAWSAGKNTIYF; cdr3_nt: TGTGCCTGGTCTGCAGGGAAAAACACCATATATTTT; d_call: NA; clone_size: NA; j_call: TRBJ1-3; v_call: TRBV30
cdr3_aa: CASSLDGQIIMNTEAFF; cdr3_nt: TGCGCCAGCAGCTTGGACGGACAGATAATCATGAACACTGAAGCTTTCTTT; d_call: NA; clone_size: NA; j_call: TRBJ1-1; v_call: TRBV5-1
cdr3_aa: CASSFTYEQYF; cdr3_nt: TGTGCCAGCAGCTTTACCTACGAGCAGTACTTC; d_call: NA; clone_size: NA; j_call: TRBJ2-7; v_call: TRBV5-8
cdr3_aa: CASSDLTSVYNEQFF; cdr3_nt: TGTGCCAGCAGTGACTTGACTAGCGTTTACAATGAGCAGTTCTTC; d_call: TRBD2; clone_size: NA; j_call: TRBJ2-1; v_call: TRBV6-2/TRBV6-3
cdr3_aa: CASSLAGAGSETQYF; cdr3_nt: TGTGCCAGCAGCTTAGCTGGTGCGGGGAGTGAGACCCAGTACTTC; d_call: NA; clone_size: NA; j_call: TRBJ2-5; v_call: TRBV11-1
cdr3_aa: CASSLKWAGTGYEQYF; cdr3_nt: TGTGCCAGCAGTTTAAAATGGGCCGGGACAGGTTACGAGCAGTACTTC; d_call: TRBD1; clone_size: NA; j_call: TRBJ2-7; v_call: TRBV27
cdr3_aa: CASSLSGTGGYEQYF; cdr3_nt: TGTGCCAGCAGTTTATCCGGGACAGGGGGCTACGAGCAGTACTTC; d_call: TRBD1; clone_size: NA; j_call: TRBJ2-7; v_call: TRBV27
cdr3_aa: CAWTAGVVSYTF; cdr3_nt: TGTGCCTGGACGGCAGGGGTTGTGAGCTACACCTTC; d_call: NA; clone_size: NA; j_call: TRBJ1-2; v_call: TRBV30
cdr3_aa: CASRFSGPTGELFF; cdr3_nt: TGCGCCAGCAGATTCAGCGGCCCGACCGGGGAGCTGTTTTTT; d_call: NA; clone_size: few; j_call: TRBJ2-2; v_call: TRBV5-1
cdr3_aa: CASSHKETQYF; cdr3_nt: TGTGCCAGCAGTCACAAAGAGACCCAGTACTTC; d_call: NA; clone_size: NA; j_call: TRBJ2-5; v_call: TRBV6-2/TRBV6-3
cdr3_aa: CAARGQGNGYTF; cdr3_nt: TGTGCCGCTAGGGGACAGGGGAACGGCTACACCTTC; d_call: TRBD1; clone_size: NA; j_call: TRBJ1-2; v_call: TRBV19
cdr3_aa: CASSLNERGEQFF; cdr3_nt: TGCGCCAGCAGCTTGAACGAGCGGGGGGAGCAGTTCTTC; d_call: TRBD2; clone_size: once; j_call: TRBJ2-1; v_call: TRBV5-1
cdr3_aa: CASSRDSYEQYF; cdr3_nt: TGCGCCAGCAGCAGAGACAGCTACGAGCAGTACTTC; d_call: NA; clone_size: few; j_call: TRBJ2-7; v_call: TRBV5-1
cdr3_aa: CASSLGALSTDTQYF; cdr3_nt: TGTGCCAGCAGCTTAGGGGCGCTATCCACAGATACGCAGTATTTT; d_call: NA; clone_size: NA; j_call: TRBJ2-3; v_call: TRBV11-3
cdr3_aa: CASSIERGGINEQFF; cdr3_nt: TGTGCCAGTAGTATAGAGCGGGGGGGGATTAATGAGCAGTTCTTC; d_call: TRBD2; clone_size: NA; j_call: TRBJ2-1; v_call: TRBV19
cdr3_aa: CASSLGAGGRKLSTDTQYF; cdr3_nt: TGTGCCAGCAGCTTGGGTGCGGGGGGGCGAAAACTAAGCACAGATACGCAGTATTTT; d_call: TRBD2; clone_size: NA; j_call: TRBJ2-3; v_call: TRBV5-4
cdr3_aa: CASSVGTSGSSYNEQFF; cdr3_nt: TGTGCCAGCAGCGTAGGTACTAGCGGGAGCTCCTACAATGAGCAGTTCTTC; d_call: TRBD2; clone_size: NA; j_call: TRBJ2-1; v_call: TRBV9
cdr3_aa: CASTTSGTDTQYF; cdr3_nt: TGCGCCAGCACCACTAGCGGCACAGATACGCAGTATTTT; d_call: TRBD2; clone_size: NA; j_call: TRBJ2-3; v_call: TRBV5-1
cdr3_aa: CASSEAQGRETQYF; cdr3_nt: TGTGCCAGCAGTGAAGCGCAGGGAAGAGAGACCCAGTACTTC; d_call: NA; clone_size: NA; j_call: TRBJ2-5; v_call: TRBV6-1
cdr3_aa: CASSQGRGGWDIQYF; cdr3_nt: TGTGCCAGCAGCCAAGGACGGGGGGGCTGGGACATTCAGTACTTC; d_call: TRBD2; clone_size: few; j_call: TRBJ2-4; v_call: TRBV4-2
cdr3_aa: CASSQGPEIAGGAYEQYF; cdr3_nt: TGCGCCAGCAGCCAAGGCCCCGAGATAGCGGGGGGCGCCTACGAGCAGTACTTC; d_call: TRBD2; clone_size: NA; j_call: TRBJ2-7; v_call: TRBV4-1
cdr3_aa: CASSLAPGIPETQYF; cdr3_nt: TGTGCCAGCAGCTTAGCACCGGGGATCCCAGAGACCCAGTACTTC; d_call: NA; clone_size: once; j_call: TRBJ2-5; v_call: TRBV7-2
cdr3_aa: CASSRSGTSGRGETQYF; cdr3_nt: TGTGCCAGCAGCCGATCCGGGACTAGCGGGAGGGGCGAGACCCAGTACTTC; d_call: TRBD2; clone_size: once; j_call: TRBJ2-5; v_call: TRBV7-9
cdr3_aa: CASSLALANTEAFF; cdr3_nt: TGTGCCAGCAGCTTAGCGCTGGCCAACACTGAAGCTTTCTTT; d_call: NA; clone_size: NA; j_call: TRBJ1-1; v_call: TRBV7-9
cdr3_aa: CATKPGGNNEQFF; cdr3_nt: TGCGCCACCAAACCGGGAGGGAACAATGAGCAGTTCTTC; d_call: TRBD2; clone_size: NA; j_call: TRBJ2-1; v_call: TRBV5-1
cdr3_aa: CAISGKREDTEAFF; cdr3_nt: TGTGCCATCAGCGGGAAGAGGGAGGACACTGAAGCTTTCTTT; d_call: NA; clone_size: NA; j_call: TRBJ1-1; v_call: TRBV10-3
cdr3_aa: CASSFTSGGPYNEQFF; cdr3_nt: TGCGCCAGCAGCTTCACTAGCGGGGGGCCTTACAATGAGCAGTTCTTC; d_call: TRBD2; clone_size: NA; j_call: TRBJ2-1; v_call: TRBV5-1
cdr3_aa: CAISDQGPEAFF; cdr3_nt: TGTGCCATCAGTGACCAGGGGCCTGAAGCTTTCTTT; d_call: NA; clone_size: few; j_call: TRBJ1-1; v_call: TRBV10-3
cdr3_aa: CASSLDVGGAYEQYF; cdr3_nt: TGTGCCAGCAGCTTAGACGTAGGAGGCGCCTACGAGCAGTACTTC; d_call: NA; clone_size: NA; j_call: TRBJ2-7; v_call: TRBV7-8
cdr3_aa: CASSPGQKETQYF; cdr3_nt: TGTGCCAGCTCACCGGGCCAGAAAGAGACCCAGTACTTC; d_call: NA; clone_size: few; j_call: TRBJ2-5; v_call: TRBV18
cdr3_aa: CASGGHDEQYF; cdr3_nt: TGTGCCAGCGGGGGACATGACGAGCAGTACTTC; d_call: NA; clone_size: NA; j_call: TRBJ2-7; v_call: TRBV28
cdr3_aa: CASSWTSGRGSETQYF; cdr3_nt: TGTGCCAGCAGCTGGACTAGCGGGAGAGGATCAGAGACCCAGTACTTC; d_call: TRBD2; clone_size: NA; j_call: TRBJ2-5; v_call: TRBV11-3
cdr3_aa: CASSQLGTGGETGELFF; cdr3_nt: TGTGCCAGCAGCCAACTGGGGACAGGGGGCGAGACCGGGGAGCTGTTTTTT; d_call: TRBD1; clone_size: NA; j_call: TRBJ2-2; v_call: TRBV4-2
cdr3_aa: CASTAGANSAGELFF; cdr3_nt: TGTGCCAGCACGGCTGGGGCAAATTCCGCCGGGGAGCTGTTTTTT; d_call: NA; clone_size: once; j_call: TRBJ2-2; v_call: TRBV28
cdr3_aa: CASSPPGTGLSEQYF; cdr3_nt: TGTGCCAGCTCACCACCGGGGACAGGGTTATCTGAGCAGTACTTC; d_call: TRBD1; clone_size: NA; j_call: TRBJ2-7; v_call: TRBV18
cdr3_aa: CASSGSRRNEQFF; cdr3_nt: TGTGCCAGTAGCGGGAGTCGAAGGAATGAGCAGTTCTTC; d_call: NA; clone_size: NA; j_call: TRBJ2-1; v_call: TRBV19
cdr3_aa: CASSPGQGGYEQYF; cdr3_nt: TGTGCCAGCAGCCCGGGACAGGGGGGGTACGAGCAGTACTTC; d_call: TRBD1; clone_size: NA; j_call: TRBJ2-7; v_call: TRBV6-5
cdr3_aa: CASSLSWENYEQYF; cdr3_nt: TGTGCCAGCAGTTTATCGTGGGAGAACTACGAGCAGTACTTC; d_call: NA; clone_size: NA; j_call: TRBJ2-7; v_call: TRBV27